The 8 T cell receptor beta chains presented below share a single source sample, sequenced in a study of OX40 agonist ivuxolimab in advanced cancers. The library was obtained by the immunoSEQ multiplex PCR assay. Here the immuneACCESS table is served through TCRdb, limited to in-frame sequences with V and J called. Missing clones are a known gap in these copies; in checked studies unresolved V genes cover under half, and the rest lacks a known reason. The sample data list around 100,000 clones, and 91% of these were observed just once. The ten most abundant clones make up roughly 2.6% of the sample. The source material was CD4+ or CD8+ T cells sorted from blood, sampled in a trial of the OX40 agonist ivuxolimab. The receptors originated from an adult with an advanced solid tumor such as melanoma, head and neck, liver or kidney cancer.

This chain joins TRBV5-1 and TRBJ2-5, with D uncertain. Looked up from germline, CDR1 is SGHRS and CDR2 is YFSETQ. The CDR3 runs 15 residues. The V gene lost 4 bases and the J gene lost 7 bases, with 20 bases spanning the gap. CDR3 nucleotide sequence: TGCGCCAGCAGCCCGGTGGAGTTGACCTCTGGGACCCAGTACTTC. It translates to CASSPVELTSGTQYF.

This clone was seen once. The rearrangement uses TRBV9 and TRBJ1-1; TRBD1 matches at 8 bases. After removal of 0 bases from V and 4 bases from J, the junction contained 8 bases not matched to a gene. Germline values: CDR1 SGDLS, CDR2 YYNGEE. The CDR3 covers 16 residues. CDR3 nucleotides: TGTGCCAGCAGCGTAGGGACAGGGACACGGGCCACTGAAGCTTTCTTT. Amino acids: CASSVGTGTRATEAFF.

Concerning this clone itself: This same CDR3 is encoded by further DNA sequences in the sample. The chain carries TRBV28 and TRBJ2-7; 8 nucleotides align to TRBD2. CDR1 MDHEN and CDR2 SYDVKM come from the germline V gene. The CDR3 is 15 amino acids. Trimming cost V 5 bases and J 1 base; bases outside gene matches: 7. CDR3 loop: CASSPPAGGSYEQYF. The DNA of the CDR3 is TGTGCCAGCAGTCCTCCGGCGGGAGGTTCCTACGAGCAGTACTTC.

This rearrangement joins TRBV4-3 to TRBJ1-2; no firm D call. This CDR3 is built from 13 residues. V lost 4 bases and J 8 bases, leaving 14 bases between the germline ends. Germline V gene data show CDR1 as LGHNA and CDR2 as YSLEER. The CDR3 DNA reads TGCGCCAGCAGCCCCTCCCCCCTTAGGGGCTACACCTTC. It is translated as CASSPSPLRGYTF.

The CDR3 DNA follows: TGCAGCGCCTACCCGGACGGGACACTGAACACTGAAGCTTTCTTT. This sequence encodes CSAYPDGTLNTEAFF. The chain carries TRBV29-1 and TRBJ1-1; tentative D call: TRBD1 (6 bases). CDR3 length: 15 amino acids. V was cut by 7 bases and J by 0 bases, with 18 bases left in between. Germline V gene data show CDR1 as SQVTM and CDR2 as ANQGSEA.

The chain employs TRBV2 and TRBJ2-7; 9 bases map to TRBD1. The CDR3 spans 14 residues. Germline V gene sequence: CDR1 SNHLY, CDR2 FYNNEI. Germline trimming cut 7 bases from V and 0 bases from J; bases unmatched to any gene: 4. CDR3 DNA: TGTGCCAGCAAAACAGGGGGCAGCTCCTACGAGCAGTACTTC. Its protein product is CASKTGGSSYEQYF.

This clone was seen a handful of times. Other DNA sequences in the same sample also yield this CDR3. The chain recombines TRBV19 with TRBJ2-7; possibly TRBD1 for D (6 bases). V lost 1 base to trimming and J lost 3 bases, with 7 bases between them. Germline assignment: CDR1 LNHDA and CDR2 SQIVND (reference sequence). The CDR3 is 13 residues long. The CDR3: CASSIGRGYEQYF. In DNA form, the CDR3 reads TGTGCCAGTAGTATAGGCAGGGGCTACGAGCAGTACTTC.

CDR3: CASSPTSGSGDTQYF. CDR3 sequence (DNA): TGTGCCAGCTCACCCACTAGCGGGAGCGGAGATACGCAGTATTTT. The V call is TRBV18, the J call TRBJ2-3, with 11 bases lining up with TRBD2. Germline loops: CDR1 KGHSH, CDR2 LQKENI. The V and J ends lost 3 bases and 5 bases, in that order; junction bases with no gene match: 4. This CDR3 comprises 15 residues.